A selection of T cell receptor beta chains follows, all from one sample in a study of shared clonotypes between healthy human individuals. Sequencing was performed with immunoSEQ multiplex PCR; in TCRdb, only in-frame clones are kept and a portion is missing. The table lists about 2,200,000 clones, 85% to 95% of them singletons. Specimen: naive CD8+ T cells from PBMCs. The receptors derive from a man between 18 and 35 years old in good health. Some clones in this sample may be carry-over from other donors' samples. Each CDR3 is given with its conserved first and last residue. A D gene is named only where the DNA matches it firmly. Clone size is shown for a subset of rows, as once, few, many or a class of expanded clone.

TRBV7-9,TRBJ1-4,-,-,TGTGCCAGCAGCTTATACCCGACGGCAGACGTCGGAGAAAAACTGTTTTTT,CASSLYPTADVGEKLFF
TRBV10-3,TRBJ2-5,TRBD2,-,TGTGCCATTGGGACTAGCGGGAACCAAGAGACCCAGTACTTC,CAIGTSGNQETQYF
TRBV7-4,TRBJ2-7,-,-,TGTGCCAGCAGCTTTAAAGCGGTGTCCACCTACGAGCAGTACTTC,CASSFKAVSTYEQYF
TRBV5-1,TRBJ2-7,TRBD1,-,TGCGCCAGCGGCCTAGGGGGCGGTACCTACGAGCAGTACTTC,CASGLGGGTYEQYF
TRBV5-4,TRBJ2-1,TRBD2,-,TGTGCCAGCAGCTTGACTAGCGCCAATGAGCAGTTCTTC,CASSLTSANEQFF
TRBV28,TRBJ2-3,TRBD2,-,TGTGCCAGCAGTTCCGCAGAGGGCGGGAGTTTAGCAGATACGCAGTATTTT,CASSSAEGGSLADTQYF
TRBV29-1,TRBJ2-4,TRBD2,-,TGCAGCGTTGTCCTAGCGGGGAGTTTTGGGGCCAAAAACATTCAGTACTTC,CSVVLAGSFGAKNIQYF
TRBV4-1,TRBJ2-3,-,-,TGCGCCAGCAGCCAACGGACTAGCACAGATACGCAGTATTTT,CASSQRTSTDTQYF
TRBV5-8,TRBJ1-5,-,-,TGTGCCAGCAGCCCGGGGGAAGGTTATCAGCCCCAGCATTTT,CASSPGEGYQPQHF
TRBV11-2,TRBJ2-4,TRBD1,-,TGTGCCAGCAGCCCCCGGACAGGGGAGGCCAAAAACATTCAGTACTTC,CASSPRTGEAKNIQYF
TRBV19,TRBJ2-1,-,-,TGTGCCAGTAGTACACGCGGCAATGAGCAGTTCTTC,CASSTRGNEQFF
TRBV19,TRBJ2-1,TRBD2,-,TGTGCCACAACTGATGGGGCTAGCGGGTACAATGAGCAGTTCTTC,CATTDGASGYNEQFF
TRBV10-3,TRBJ1-2,-,-,TGTGCCATCAGTGAGTGGGGCAGAACGAACTATGGCTACACCTTC,CAISEWGRTNYGYTF
TRBV6-5,TRBJ2-5,-,-,TGTGCCAGCAGTTCTTTAAACCGGGTTGGGTCCCAGTACTTC,CASSSLNRVGSQYF
TRBV27,TRBJ2-7,-,-,TGTGCCAGCAGTTTACGGGCAGGGGATATCCCCTACGAGCAGTACTTC,CASSLRAGDIPYEQYF
TRBV7-2,TRBJ2-3,-,few,TGTGCCAGCAGCTTTAGAGGGGATACGCAGTATTTT,CASSFRGDTQYF
TRBV27,TRBJ1-1,TRBD1,once,TGTGCCAGCAGTTTGACAGGGGGCGTTTCTGAAGCTTTCTTT,CASSLTGGVSEAFF
TRBV25-1,TRBJ2-7,TRBD1,-,TGTGCCAGCAGCCCGGGACAGGGGATTAGGTACGAGCAGTACTTC,CASSPGQGIRYEQYF
TRBV11-2,TRBJ2-7,TRBD1,once,TGTGCCAGCAGCTTAGACGGGGCCTGGACAGGGGGCTCCTACGAGCAGTACTTC,CASSLDGAWTGGSYEQYF
TRBV28,TRBJ1-5,-,once,TGTGCCGGTAGACATGATCGGCCCACAGGGCAGAAGAGCAATCAGCCCCAGCATTTT,CAGRHDRPTGQKSNQPQHF
TRBV27,TRBJ2-3,-,-,TGTGCCAGCAGTGAACGGGACAGCACAGATACGCAGTATTTT,CASSERDSTDTQYF
TRBV27,TRBJ2-1,-,once,TGTGCCAGCAGTCTCCTGGGAGGCCACCGCTCCTACAATGAGCAGTTCTTC,CASSLLGGHRSYNEQFF
TRBV6-1,TRBJ1-4,TRBD1,-,TGTGCCAGCAGTGAAGGAGAGGGGACAGGCAAACTGTTTTTT,CASSEGEGTGKLFF
TRBV14,TRBJ1-4,-,-,TGTGCCAGCAGCCCTGGGGTCACATCTGCAACTAATGAAAAACTGTTTTTT,CASSPGVTSATNEKLFF
TRBV5-6,TRBJ2-1,TRBD1,-,TGTGCCAGCAGCTTGGGGGGACAGGGGCAGTTCTTC,CASSLGGQGQFF
TRBV4-3,TRBJ2-1,TRBD2,-,TGCGCCAGCAGCCAAGATCTTCCTAGCGGATTTTACAATGAGCAGTTCTTC,CASSQDLPSGFYNEQFF
TRBV4-1,TRBJ2-3,-,-,TGCGCCAGCAGCCAAGATTTTGCGGTGCTCACAGATACGCAGTATTTT,CASSQDFAVLTDTQYF
TRBV6-1,TRBJ1-2,-,-,TGTGCCAGCGGGCAGGACTATGGCTACACCTTC,CASGQDYGYTF
TRBV4-3,TRBJ2-1,-,-,TGCGCCAGCAGCCAAGATAGGGCGGGGCAGTATGATGAGCAGTTCTTC,CASSQDRAGQYDEQFF
TRBV2,TRBJ1-2,-,-,TGTGCCATTACCACGGGGCCCTATGGCTACACCTTC,CAITTGPYGYTF
TRBV5-1,TRBJ2-2,-,-,TGCGCCAGCAGCGGACCCCAGGTCACCGGGGAGCTGTTTTTT,CASSGPQVTGELFF
TRBV29-1,TRBJ2-1,-,-,TGCAGCGTTAACCCGAATGAGCAGTTCTTC,CSVNPNEQFF